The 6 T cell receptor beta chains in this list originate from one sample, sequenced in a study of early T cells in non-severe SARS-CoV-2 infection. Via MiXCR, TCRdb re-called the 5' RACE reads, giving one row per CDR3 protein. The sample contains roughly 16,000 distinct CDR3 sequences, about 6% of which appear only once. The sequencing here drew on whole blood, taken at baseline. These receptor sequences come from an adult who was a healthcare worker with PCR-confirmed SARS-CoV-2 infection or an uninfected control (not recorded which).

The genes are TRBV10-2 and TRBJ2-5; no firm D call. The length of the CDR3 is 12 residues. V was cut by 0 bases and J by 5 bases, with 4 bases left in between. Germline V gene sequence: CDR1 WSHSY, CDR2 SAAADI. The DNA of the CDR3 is TGCGCCAGCAGTGAGTCGAGGGAGACCCAGTACTTC. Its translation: CASSESRETQYF.

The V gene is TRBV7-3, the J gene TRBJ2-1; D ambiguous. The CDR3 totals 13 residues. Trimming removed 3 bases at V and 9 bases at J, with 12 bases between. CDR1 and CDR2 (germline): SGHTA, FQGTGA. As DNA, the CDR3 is TGTGCCAGCAGCTTGGATCAGAGTTTTGAGCAGTTCTTC. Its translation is CASSLDQSFEQFF.

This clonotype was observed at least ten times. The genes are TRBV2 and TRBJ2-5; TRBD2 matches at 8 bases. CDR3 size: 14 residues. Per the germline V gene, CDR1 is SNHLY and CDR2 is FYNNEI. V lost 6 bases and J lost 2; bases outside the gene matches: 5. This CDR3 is CASRTAGGQETQYF. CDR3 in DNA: TGTGCCAGCAGGACCGCGGGGGGTCAAGAGACCCAGTACTTC.

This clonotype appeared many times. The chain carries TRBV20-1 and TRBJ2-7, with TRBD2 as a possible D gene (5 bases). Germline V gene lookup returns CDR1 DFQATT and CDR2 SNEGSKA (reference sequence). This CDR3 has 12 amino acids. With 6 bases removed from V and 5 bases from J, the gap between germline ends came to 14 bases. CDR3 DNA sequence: TGCAGTGCCTGGGGAGACCCGGACGAGCAGTACTTC. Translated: CSAWGDPDEQYF.

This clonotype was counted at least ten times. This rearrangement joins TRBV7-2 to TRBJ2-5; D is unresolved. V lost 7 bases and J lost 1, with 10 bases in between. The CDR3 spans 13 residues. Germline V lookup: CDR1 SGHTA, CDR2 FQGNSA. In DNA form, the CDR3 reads TGTGCCAGCACCACCCACCCCCAAGAGACCCAGTACTTC. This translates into CASTTHPQETQYF.

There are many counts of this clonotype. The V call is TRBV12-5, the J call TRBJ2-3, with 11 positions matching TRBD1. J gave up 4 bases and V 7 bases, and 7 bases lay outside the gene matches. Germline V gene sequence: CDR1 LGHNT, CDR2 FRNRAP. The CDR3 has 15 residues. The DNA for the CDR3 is TGTGCTAGTGCCTGGGGGGACAGGGGGGCAGATACGCAGTATTTT. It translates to CASAWGDRGADTQYF.